A selection of T cell receptor beta chains follows, all from one sample in a study of blood T cells in healthy people across ages. From the 5' RACE reads, TCRdb called clonotypes with MiXCR, one entry per CDR3 protein. This sample has 2 million or so distinct CDR3 sequences, with less than 50% found just once. The source material was blood. Source of these receptors: a middle-aged woman in good health. Both conserved end residues are part of each CDR3. D genes are given only for firm matches. Size tells how often a clone was seen (once, few, many) or the class of an expanded clone, and some rows leave it out.

d_call j_call clone_size v_call cdr3_nt cdr3_aa
NA TRBJ2-7 NA TRBV4-3 TGCGCCAGCAGCCAAGATCTCACATTCCCTGGGTCCTACGAGCAGTACTTC CASSQDLTFPGSYEQYF
NA TRBJ1-2 NA TRBV5-5 TGTGCCAGCAGCGTGAGCTGGGTCGGTGGCTACACCTTC CASSVSWVGGYTF
NA TRBJ2-3 NA TRBV10-3 TGTGCCATCAGTGATACAGGATCCGATACGCAGTATTTT CAISDTGSDTQYF
TRBD2 TRBJ2-4 few TRBV6-5 TGTGCCAGCAGTCTTAGAGCGGGGAAAAACATTCAGTACTTC CASSLRAGKNIQYF
TRBD1 TRBJ1-1 NA TRBV4-3 TGCGCCAGCAGCCAATCCGCCGGGACAGGGAGCGCTCGAGCTTTCTTT CASSQSAGTGSARAFF
NA TRBJ1-1 NA TRBV3-1 TGTGCCAGCAGCCAAGATGTCAGGCCAATGAACACTGAAGCTTTCTTT CASSQDVRPMNTEAFF
TRBD1 TRBJ2-3 NA TRBV24-1 TGTGCCACCAGTGATTTAACGACAGGGGGCCTTGATACGCAGTATTTT CATSDLTTGGLDTQYF
NA TRBJ1-2 few TRBV21-1 TGTGCCAGCAGCAAAGGTAGAGGGGCGCGAGGCTACACCTTC CASSKGRGARGYTF
NA TRBJ2-5 NA TRBV24-1 TGTGCCACCAGTGATTTGAGGACACCTAAAGAGACCCTGTACTTC CATSDLRTPKETLYF
NA TRBJ2-3 few TRBV28 TGTGCCAGCAGCCCCCCTGAGGGGACAGATACGCAGTATTTT CASSPPEGTDTQYF
NA TRBJ2-5 few TRBV20-1 TGCAGTGCGGAAGGACAGCTCCAAGAGACCCAGTACTTC CSAEGQLQETQYF
TRBD2 TRBJ2-3 NA TRBV5-1 TGCGCCAGCAGCTTGGCGGCGGGGGGCCCGCGCGATACGCAGTATTTT CASSLAAGGPRDTQYF
NA TRBJ1-1 NA TRBV7-9 TGTGCCAGCAGCTTACCAACGGGAGGGAGGGCGGACACTGAAGCTTTCTTT CASSLPTGGRADTEAFF
TRBD2 TRBJ2-5 few TRBV7-2 TGTGCCAGCAGTAGACTAGCCGACGACCAGTACTTC CASSRLADDQYF
TRBD1 TRBJ1-2 NA TRBV20-1 TGCAGTGCTGGACAGGGTAGGTCAGAAGGCTACACCTTC CSAGQGRSEGYTF
TRBD1 TRBJ2-7 NA TRBV28 TGTGCCAGTTTCCCCAGGGGGTTATCCTACGAGCAGTACTTC CASFPRGLSYEQYF
TRBD2 TRBJ2-1 many TRBV29-1 TGCAGCGTTGCGGGCGGGGGGGTCTACAATGAGCAGTTCTTC CSVAGGGVYNEQFF
NA TRBJ2-5 NA TRBV11-1 TGTGCCAGCAGCTTAGTTTGGGGCCAAGAGACCCAGTACTTC CASSLVWGQETQYF
TRBD1 TRBJ1-2 NA TRBV7-8 TGTGCCAGCAGCTCAGGGGACTTACGGACAGGGTGGTATGGCTACACCTTC CASSSGDLRTGWYGYTF
NA TRBJ2-1 NA TRBV9 TGTGCCAGCAGCGTAGAGCCTCCAAATGAGCAGTTCTTC CASSVEPPNEQFF
NA TRBJ1-5 few TRBV7-9 TGTGCCAGCACCCGTCGCCAGGGTGGTAGCAATCAGCCCCAGCATTTT CASTRRQGGSNQPQHF
TRBD1 TRBJ1-6 few TRBV5-1 TGCGCCAGCAGGCTCGGACAGGAAAATTCACCCCTCCACTTT CASRLGQENSPLHF
TRBD2 TRBJ2-1 NA TRBV3-1 TGTGCCAGCAGCCAAGAAACGAGGTTTTCGCGGGGGAATGAGCAGTTCTTC CASSQETRFSRGNEQFF
TRBD2 TRBJ2-1 few TRBV27 TGTGCCAGCAGTTTCCGGAGGACTAGCGGGGGCCAACAGTTCTTC CASSFRRTSGGQQFF
NA TRBJ1-4 NA TRBV10-3 TGTGCCATCGCGGCCGAAAATGAAAAACTGTTTTTT CAIAAENEKLFF
TRBD1 TRBJ2-3 NA TRBV10-2 TGCGCCAGCAGTGATTTGACACCCGGGTGGGACAGGATAGATACGCGGTATTTT CASSDLTPGWDRIDTRYF
NA TRBJ1-2 few TRBV6-6 TGTGCCAGCAGTTCGGCAGGGTTGGACGGCTACACCTTC CASSSAGLDGYTF
NA TRBJ1-4 NA TRBV5-1 TGCGCCAGCAGCTTTGAGGGTTCTGCGGAAAAACTGTTTTTT CASSFEGSAEKLFF
NA TRBJ2-2 NA TRBV7-2 TGTGCCAGCAGCTTGACGTGGGTGAACACCGGGGAGCTGTTTTTT CASSLTWVNTGELFF
NA TRBJ2-7 NA TRBV28 TGTGCCAGCAGTTTAGACGTGACGGACGGCTACGAGCAGTACTTC CASSLDVTDGYEQYF
NA TRBJ1-5 NA TRBV12-3/TRBV12-4 TGTGCCAGCAGTCCCTCAGGGGCAAATCAGCCCCAGCATTTT CASSPSGANQPQHF
NA TRBJ2-5 NA TRBV11-2 TGTGCCAGCAGCTCTCAGCGAGCGGGCCAAGAGACCCAGTACTTC CASSSQRAGQETQYF
NA TRBJ2-1 NA TRBV7-2 TGTGCCATTCGTTGGATGGGGAACCCCTACAATGAGCAGTTCTTC CAIRWMGNPYNEQFF
NA TRBJ2-7 NA TRBV20-1 TGCAGTGCTAGATTTCCGCGGGATGCCTACGAGCAGTACTTC CSARFPRDAYEQYF
NA TRBJ2-7 few TRBV4-3 TGCGCCAGCAGCGGAACTCAGGACGGCCTATACGAGCAGTACTTC CASSGTQDGLYEQYF
TRBD1 TRBJ2-7 few TRBV20-1 TGCAGTGCTTCCCTCTTGACAGGGGTCGTGTTTGAGCAGTACTTC CSASLLTGVVFEQYF
TRBD2 TRBJ2-3 NA TRBV20-1 TGCAGTGCTAGAGAACTAGCGGGGGGGGATACGCAGTATTTT CSARELAGGDTQYF
TRBD1 TRBJ2-7 NA TRBV18 TGTGCCAGCTCACCCCGACAGGGTGAAGGCGAGCAGTACTTC CASSPRQGEGEQYF
TRBD2 TRBJ2-5 NA TRBV6-6 TGTGCCAGCAGGGGTGGACTAGGGGTAGAGACCCAGTACTTC CASRGGLGVETQYF
NA TRBJ1-2 NA TRBV6-5 TGTGCCAGCAGTTACGTGTCGGGACGGTCAAACTATGGCTACACCTTC CASSYVSGRSNYGYTF
TRBD1 TRBJ1-2 NA TRBV9 TGTGCCAGCACCAGGACAGGGGGCAGCTATGGCTACACCTTC CASTRTGGSYGYTF
TRBD1 TRBJ2-6 NA TRBV5-1 TGCGCCAGCACCGTACAGGGGGGCCCTAGATCTGGGGCCAACGTCCTGACTTTC CASTVQGGPRSGANVLTF